The rows below give T cell receptor beta chains drawn from one sample of a study of CD8 T cells in ankylosing spondylitis. TCRdb fed the 5' RACE reads into MiXCR, producing one record per CDR3 protein. The table includes over 75,000 distinct CDR3 sequences, 8.8% detected once. Input material: blood, either unsorted or a sorted T cell fraction (not recorded which). The receptor source for this set is a male donor with ankylosing spondylitis or in good health (not recorded which). The CDR3 runs from the conserved cysteine through the conserved F or W. Each record gives: V gene, clone size, J gene, D gene, CDR3 protein, CDR3 DNA. D genes are given only for firm matches. Clone size is shown for a subset of rows, as once, few, many or a class of expanded clone.

TRBV6-5	few	TRBJ2-1	-	CASTRKDEQFF	TGTGCCAGCACAAGGAAGGATGAGCAGTTCTTC
TRBV30	many	TRBJ2-4	TRBD2	CAWERGKNIQYF	TGTGCCTGGGAGCGGGGGAAAAACATTCAGTACTTC
TRBV19	-	TRBJ1-4	TRBD1	CASSTLGRGPTNEKLFF	TGTGCCAGTAGTACCCTCGGCAGGGGGCCAACTAATGAAAAACTGTTTTTT
TRBV7-3	many	TRBJ2-4	TRBD1	CASSLRDRENIQYF	TGTGCCAGCAGCTTAAGGGACAGGGAAAACATTCAGTACTTC
TRBV20-1	few	TRBJ1-1	-	CSARTGPMGTEAFF	TGCAGTGCTAGAACGGGGCCGATGGGCACTGAAGCTTTCTTT
TRBV11-2	many	TRBJ2-1	-	CASSPALGGYNEQFF	TGTGCCAGCAGCCCTGCGCTCGGGGGATACAATGAGCAGTTCTTC
TRBV2	few	TRBJ2-7	TRBD1	CASTRGTGSYEQYF	TGTGCCAGCACCCGCGGGACAGGCTCCTACGAGCAGTACTTC
TRBV5-5	many	TRBJ2-3	TRBD1	CASSTGAWTDTQYF	TGTGCCAGCAGCACAGGGGCGTGGACAGATACGCAGTATTTT
TRBV20-1	few	TRBJ1-1	-	CSARGAVNTEAFF	TGCAGTGCTAGAGGGGCAGTCAACACTGAAGCTTTCTTT
TRBV3-1	many	TRBJ2-1	-	CASSQSIHNEQFF	TGTGCCAGCAGCCAAAGCATTCACAATGAGCAGTTCTTC
TRBV12-3/TRBV12-4	many	TRBJ2-3	TRBD1	CASSLVVTGNTQYF	TGTGCCAGCAGTTTAGTTGTGACAGGGAATACGCAGTATTTT